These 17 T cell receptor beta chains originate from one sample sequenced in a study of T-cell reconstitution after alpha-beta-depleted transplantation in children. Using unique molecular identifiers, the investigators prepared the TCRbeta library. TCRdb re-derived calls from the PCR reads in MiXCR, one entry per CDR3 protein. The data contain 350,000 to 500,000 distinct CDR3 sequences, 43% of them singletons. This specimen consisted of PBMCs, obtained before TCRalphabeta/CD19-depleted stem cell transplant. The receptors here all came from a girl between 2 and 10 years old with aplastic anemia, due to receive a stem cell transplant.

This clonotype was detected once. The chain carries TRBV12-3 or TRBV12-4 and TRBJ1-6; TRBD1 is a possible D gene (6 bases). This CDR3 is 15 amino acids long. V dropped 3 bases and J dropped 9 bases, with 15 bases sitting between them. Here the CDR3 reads CASSFPGHGASPLHF. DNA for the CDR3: TGTGCCAGCAGTTTCCCGGGACATGGGGCTTCACCCCTCCACTTT.

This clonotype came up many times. CDR3 sequence reads: CASSLGMLARGDEQFF. The CDR3 nucleotides read TGTGCCAGCAGCTTGGGGATGTTGGCCCGTGGCGATGAGCAGTTCTTC. This chain uses TRBV12-3 or TRBV12-4 with TRBJ2-1; D is unclear. V was pared by 6 bases and J by 8 bases, with 23 bases between. The CDR3 is 16 amino acids.

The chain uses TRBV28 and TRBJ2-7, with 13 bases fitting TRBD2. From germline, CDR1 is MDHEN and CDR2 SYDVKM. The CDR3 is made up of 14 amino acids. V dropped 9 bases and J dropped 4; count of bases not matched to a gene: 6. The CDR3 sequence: CASGLAGEVYEQYF. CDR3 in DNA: TGTGCCAGTGGACTAGCGGGAGAAGTATACGAGCAGTACTTC. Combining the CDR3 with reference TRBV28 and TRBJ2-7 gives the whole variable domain DVKVTQSSRYLVKRTGEKVFLECVQDMDHENMFWYRQDPGLGLRLIYFSYDVKMKEKGDIPEGYSVSREKKERFSLILESASTNQTSMYLCASGLAGEVYEQYFGPGTRLTVT.

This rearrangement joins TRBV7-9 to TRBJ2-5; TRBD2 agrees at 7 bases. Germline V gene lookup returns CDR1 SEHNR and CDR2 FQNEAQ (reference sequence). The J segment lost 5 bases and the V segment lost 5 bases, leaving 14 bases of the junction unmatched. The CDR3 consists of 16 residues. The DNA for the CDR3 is TGTGCCAGCAGCACCGAGTTCGGCGGGAGATGGGAGACCCAGTACTTC. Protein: CASSTEFGGRWETQYF.

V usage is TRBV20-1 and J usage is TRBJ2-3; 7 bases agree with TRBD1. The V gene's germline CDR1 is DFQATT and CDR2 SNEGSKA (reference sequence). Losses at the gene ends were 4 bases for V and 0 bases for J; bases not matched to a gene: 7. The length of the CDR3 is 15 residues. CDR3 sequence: CSATRQGTSTDTQYF. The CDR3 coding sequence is TGCAGTGCTACTAGACAGGGAACTAGCACAGATACGCAGTATTTT.

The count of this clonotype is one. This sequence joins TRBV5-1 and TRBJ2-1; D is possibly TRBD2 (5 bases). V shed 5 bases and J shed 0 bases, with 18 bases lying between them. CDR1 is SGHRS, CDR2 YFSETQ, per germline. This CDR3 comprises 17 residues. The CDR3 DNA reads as TGCGCCAGCAGATCGGGGTTGAGGCTGCGCTCCTACAATGAGCAGTTCTTC. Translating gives CASRSGLRLRSYNEQFF.

In nucleotides, the CDR3 is TGTGCCAGCTCACCATGGACGGAAAACCAAGAGACCCAGTACTTC. Translating it yields CASSPWTENQETQYF. The V call is TRBV18, the J call TRBJ2-5, with no clear D. The germline CDR1 and CDR2 sequences are KGHSH and LQKENI. V lost 2 bases to trimming and J lost 0 bases, with 10 bases between them. CDR3 length: 15 amino acids.

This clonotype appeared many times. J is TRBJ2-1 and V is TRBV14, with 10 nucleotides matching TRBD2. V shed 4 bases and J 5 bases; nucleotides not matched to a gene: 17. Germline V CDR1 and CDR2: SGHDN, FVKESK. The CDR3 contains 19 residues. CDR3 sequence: CASSRVRSSGSVPHNEQFF. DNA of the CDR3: TGTGCCAGCAGCCGGGTGAGGTCTAGCGGGAGCGTCCCCCACAATGAGCAGTTCTTC.

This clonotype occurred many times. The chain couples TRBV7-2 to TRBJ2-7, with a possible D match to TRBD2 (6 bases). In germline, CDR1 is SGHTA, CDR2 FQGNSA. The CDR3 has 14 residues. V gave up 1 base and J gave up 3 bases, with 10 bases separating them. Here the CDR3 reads CASSLEVGGYEQYF. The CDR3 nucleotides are TGTGCCAGCAGCTTAGAGGTCGGGGGCTACGAGCAGTACTTC.

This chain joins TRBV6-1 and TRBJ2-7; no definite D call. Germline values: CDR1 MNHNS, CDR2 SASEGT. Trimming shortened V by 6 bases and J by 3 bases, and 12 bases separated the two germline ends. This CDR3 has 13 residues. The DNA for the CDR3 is TGTGCCAGCAGCCCTAGAGGCTTCTACGAGCAGTACTTC. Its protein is CASSPRGFYEQYF.

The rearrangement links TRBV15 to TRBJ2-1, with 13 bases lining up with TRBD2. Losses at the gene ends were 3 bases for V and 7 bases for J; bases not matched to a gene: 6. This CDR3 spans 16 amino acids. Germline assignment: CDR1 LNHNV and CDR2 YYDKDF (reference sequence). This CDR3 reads CATSRETSGRRNEQFF. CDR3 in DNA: TGTGCCACCAGCAGGGAGACTAGCGGGAGGAGGAATGAGCAGTTCTTC.

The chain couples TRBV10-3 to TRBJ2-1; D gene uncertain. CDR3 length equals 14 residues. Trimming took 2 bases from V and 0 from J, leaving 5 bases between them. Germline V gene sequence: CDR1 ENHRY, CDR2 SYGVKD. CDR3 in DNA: TGTGCCATCAGTGAGAGGAGCTCCTACAATGAGCAGTTCTTC. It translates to CAISERSSYNEQFF.

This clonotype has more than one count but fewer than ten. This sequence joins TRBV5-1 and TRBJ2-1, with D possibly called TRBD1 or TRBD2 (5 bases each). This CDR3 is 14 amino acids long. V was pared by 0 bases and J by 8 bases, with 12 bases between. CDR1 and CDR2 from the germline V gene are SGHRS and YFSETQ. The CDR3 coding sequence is TGCGCCAGCAGCTTGGTTCCAGGGAGCGATGAGCAGTTCTTC. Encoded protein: CASSLVPGSDEQFF.

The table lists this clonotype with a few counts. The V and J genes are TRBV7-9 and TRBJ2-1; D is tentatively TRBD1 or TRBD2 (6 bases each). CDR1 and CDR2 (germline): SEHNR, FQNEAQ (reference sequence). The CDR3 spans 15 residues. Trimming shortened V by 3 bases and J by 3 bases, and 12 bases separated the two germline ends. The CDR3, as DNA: TGTGCCAGCAGCTTGCGCAGGGGAGGCTACAATGAGCAGTTCTTC. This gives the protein CASSLRRGGYNEQFF.

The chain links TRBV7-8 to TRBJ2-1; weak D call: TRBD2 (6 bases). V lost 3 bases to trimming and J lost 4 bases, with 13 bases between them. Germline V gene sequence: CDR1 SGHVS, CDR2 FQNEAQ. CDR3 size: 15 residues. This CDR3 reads CASSLLGTVYNEQFF. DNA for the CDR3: TGTGCCAGCAGCTTGTTGGGGACTGTGTACAATGAGCAGTTCTTC. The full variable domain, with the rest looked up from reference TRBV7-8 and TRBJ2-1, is GAGVSQSPRYKVAKRGQDVALRCDPISGHVSLFWYQQALGQGPEFLTYFQNEAQLDKSGLPSDRFFAERPEGSVSTLKIQRTQQEDSAVYLCASSLLGTVYNEQFFGPGTRLTVL.

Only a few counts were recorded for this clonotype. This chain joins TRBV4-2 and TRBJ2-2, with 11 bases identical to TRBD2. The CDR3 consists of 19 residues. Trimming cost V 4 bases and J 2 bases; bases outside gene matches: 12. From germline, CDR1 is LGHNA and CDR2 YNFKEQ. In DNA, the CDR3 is TGTGCCAGCAGCCGGTCTAGCGGGAGGCTCCCCGACAACACCGGGGAGCTGTTTTTT. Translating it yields CASSRSSGRLPDNTGELFF.

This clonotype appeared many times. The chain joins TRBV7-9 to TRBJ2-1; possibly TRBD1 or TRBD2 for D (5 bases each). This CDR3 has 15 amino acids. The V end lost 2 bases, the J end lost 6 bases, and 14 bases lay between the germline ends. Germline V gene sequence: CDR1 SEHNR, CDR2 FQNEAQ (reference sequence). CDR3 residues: CASSLPGTTTNEQFF. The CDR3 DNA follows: TGTGCCAGCAGCTTACCCGGGACCACCACCAATGAGCAGTTCTTC.